Below, 23 T cell receptor beta chains from the same sample are listed, as sequenced in a study of cytomegalovirus exposure and HLA in healthy donors (dated by TCRdb to the late 2010s). The method was the immunoSEQ multiplex PCR assay. For the multiplex PCR, a mixture combining 60 forward primers for TCR Vbeta segments and 13 reverse primers for TCR Jbeta segments was used. Held by TCRdb, this immuneACCESS table contains in-frame sequences only and omits some clones. Under half of the omission traces to an unresolved V gene where checked; the cause of the rest is unknown. Recorded for this sample are approximately 160,000 clones; 81% of them occurred a single time. The biggest ten clones account for 1% to 1.5% of the sample. Sequencing used PBMCs. These receptors all come from a man in his fifties or sixties in good health and CMV-seropositive.

The chain couples TRBV7-6 to TRBJ2-7; D might be TRBD1 (6 bases). CDR3 length: 15 amino acids. V lost 2 bases and J 1 base, leaving 12 bases between the germline ends. Per germline, CDR1 SGHVS and CDR2 FNYEAQ. CDR3: CASSLSPGESYEQYF. In DNA form, the CDR3 reads TGTGCCAGCAGCTTATCACCAGGGGAGTCCTACGAGCAGTACTTC.

This clone was seen a single time. This sequence joins TRBV6-6 and TRBJ1-2; 7 bases match TRBD1. This CDR3 region has 14 residues. The trim removed 5 bases at V and 8 bases at J, leaving 11 bases unmatched. Germline CDR1 is MNHNY and CDR2 is SVGAGI (reference sequence). CDR3 in DNA: TGTGCCAGCAGTACTCGGGCCGGAGGGGGCGGCTACACCTTC. It codes for CASSTRAGGGGYTF.

The V and J genes are TRBV30 and TRBJ2-7; 14 bases are shared with TRBD2. Trimming at V came to 5 bases and at J to 5 bases, leaving 2 bases not matched to a gene. The CDR3 runs to 13 residues. Looked up from germline, CDR1 is GTSNPN and CDR2 is SVGIG (reference sequence). The CDR3 region is CAWGTSGSHEQYF. The DNA of the CDR3 is TGTGCCTGGGGGACTAGCGGGAGCCACGAGCAGTACTTC.

This rearrangement joins TRBV28 to TRBJ2-7, with 7 bases aligning to TRBD1. The V gene end was trimmed by 6 bases and the J gene end by 2 bases; junction bases not matched to a gene: 10. This CDR3 has 15 residues. CDR1 is MDHEN and CDR2 is SYDVKM in the germline V gene. CDR3 residues: CASSSTGTATYEQYF. CDR3 bases: TGTGCCAGCAGCAGTACCGGGACAGCTACCTACGAGCAGTACTTC.

This sequence joins TRBV7-3 and TRBJ2-7, with TRBD2 identical over 9 bases. The CDR3 sequence is 15 residues long. The germline CDR1 and CDR2 sequences are SGHTA and FQGTGA. The V segment lost 2 bases and the J segment 5 bases; nucleotides outside the gene matches: 7. Here the CDR3 DNA reads TGTGCCAGCAGCTTACTAGCGGGGAGTTTTCACGAGCAGTACTTC. It codes for CASSLLAGSFHEQYF.

The genes are TRBV2 and TRBJ2-6; D remains unclear. Germline CDR1 SNHLY, CDR2 FYNNEI. The CDR3 sequence is 14 residues long. The V end was cut by 7 bases, the J end by 1 base, with 8 bases between. CDR3 nucleotides: TGTGCCAGCACGAGCTCTTCTGGGGCCAACGTCCTGACTTTC. Protein sequence: CASTSSSGANVLTF.

The chain couples TRBV14 to TRBJ2-1, with 12 bases lining up with TRBD2. The V gene's germline CDR1 is SGHDN and CDR2 FVKESK. This CDR3 region has 16 residues. V trimming: 2 bases; J trimming: 2 bases; junction bases outside the gene matches: 1. The CDR3 spells CASSQWTSGTYNEQFF. CDR3 in DNA: TGTGCCAGCAGCCAATGGACTAGCGGGACCTACAATGAGCAGTTCTTC.

The CDR3 DNA is TGTGCCAGCTCACCACCGGAGAGCTATGGCTACACCTTC. The encoded protein is CASSPPESYGYTF. The chain joins TRBV18 to TRBJ1-2; no definite D call. Germline V lookup: CDR1 KGHSH, CDR2 LQKENI. The V gene lost 0 bases and the J gene lost 4 bases, with 6 bases spanning the gap. This CDR3 comprises 13 residues.

The rearrangement joins TRBV7-8 to TRBJ1-1; the D gene is possibly TRBD1 (5 bases). The CDR3 loop spans 14 amino acids. Per germline, CDR1 SGHVS and CDR2 FQNEAQ. The germline V and J ends were trimmed by 2 bases and 5 bases, with 12 bases remaining between them. The CDR3 bases are TGTGCCAGCAGCTTACGGGAGGGGAATACTGAAGCTTTCTTT. It specifies CASSLREGNTEAFF.

The chain couples TRBV7-2 to TRBJ2-7; 14 bases map to TRBD2. The germline gives CDR1 SGHTA, CDR2 FQGNSA. The CDR3 is made up of 16 amino acids. J was trimmed by 3 bases and V by 1 base; bases with no gene match: 2. CDR3 nucleotide sequence: TGTGCCAGCAGCTTAGGGGGGACTAGCGGGGGCTACGAGCAGTACTTC. Encoded protein: CASSLGGTSGGYEQYF.

This clone was picked up one time. The gene calls are TRBV18 and TRBJ2-5, with a tentative D call TRBD2 (6 bases). Germline CDR1 KGHSH, CDR2 LQKENI. The V and J ends lost 0 bases and 4 bases respectively, with 12 bases between them. The CDR3 sequence is 15 residues long. The CDR3 DNA reads as TGTGCCAGCTCACCACCGGTGCAGGGAGGAGAGACCCAGTACTTC. Encoded protein: CASSPPVQGGETQYF.

This chain joins TRBV5-8 and TRBJ2-7; tentative D call: TRBD2 (6 bases). This CDR3 contains 14 residues. The germline V and J ends were trimmed by 5 bases and 3 bases, with 15 bases remaining between them. Germline V gene sequence: CDR1 SGHTS, CDR2 YDEGEE. CDR3 protein: CASRGRRGIYEQYF. In nucleotides, the CDR3 is TGTGCCAGCAGGGGGAGGAGAGGAATCTACGAGCAGTACTTC. Looking up the rest from reference TRBV5-8 and TRBJ2-7 gives the full variable domain: EAGVTQSPTHLIKTRGQQATLRCSPISGHTSVYWYQQALGLGLQFLLWYDEGEERNRGNFPPRFSGRQFPNYSSELNVNALELEDSALYLCASRGRRGIYEQYFGPGTRLTVT.

The chain employs TRBV5-1 and TRBJ2-5, with TRBD1 identical over 7 bases. V shed 6 bases, J shed 5 bases, and the junction held 13 bases outside the gene matches. From germline, CDR1 is SGHRS and CDR2 YFSETQ. This CDR3 contains 15 residues. The CDR3 DNA sequence: TGCGCCAGCACGCCCGTGGGACAGCCGGGGGAGACCCAGTACTTC. Translating it yields CASTPVGQPGETQYF. The variable domain in full, with the rest retrieved from reference TRBV5-1 and TRBJ2-5, is KAGVTQTPRYLIKTRGQQVTLSCSPISGHRSVSWYQQTPGQGLQFLFEYFSETQRNKGNFPGRFSGRQFSNSRSEMNVSTLELGDSALYLCASTPVGQPGETQYFGPGTRLLVL.

Of note for this clone: Additional DNA sequences in this sample encode the identical CDR3. This chain connects TRBV18 to TRBJ1-1, with TRBD1 as a possible D gene (5 bases). Germline lookup yields CDR1 KGHSH and CDR2 LQKENI. V was clipped by 3 bases and J by 1 base, with 6 bases between them. CDR3 size: 13 residues. The CDR3 coding sequence is TGTGCCAGCTCACCCGGGGGGAACACTGAAGCTTTCTTT. Its translation: CASSPGGNTEAFF.

The chain is built from TRBV4-1 and TRBJ1-1; D possibly corresponds to TRBD1 (5 bases). Deletions cut 0 bases from V and 1 base from J, with 15 bases between. Looked up from germline, CDR1 is MGHRA and CDR2 is YSYEKL. The CDR3 runs to 17 residues. The CDR3 coding sequence is TGCGCCAGCAGCCAAGAGTGGGTAACAGGCCCGAACACTGAAGCTTTCTTT. Translating it yields CASSQEWVTGPNTEAFF.

The chain employs TRBV9 and TRBJ2-1; D possibly corresponds to TRBD1 (6 bases). The germline CDR1 and CDR2 sequences are SGDLS and YYNGEE. Trimming stripped 2 bases from V and 0 bases from J, with 12 bases between. This CDR3 region has 16 residues. The CDR3 here is CASSVTGSSSYNEQFF. The CDR3 DNA reads as TGTGCCAGCAGCGTTACAGGGTCAAGCTCCTACAATGAGCAGTTCTTC. Based on the CDR3 plus reference TRBV9 and TRBJ2-1, the full variable domain is DSGVTQTPKHLITATGQRVTLRCSPRSGDLSVYWYQQSLDQGLQFLIQYYNGEERAKGNILERFSAQQFPDLHSELNLSSLELGDSALYFCASSVTGSSSYNEQFFGPGTRLTVL.

The rearrangement links TRBV28 to TRBJ1-5, with D possibly TRBD1 on 5 matching bases. This CDR3 region has 14 residues. The germline gives CDR1 MDHEN, CDR2 SYDVKM. V lost 6 bases to trimming and J lost 7 bases, with 16 bases between them. CDR3 bases: TGTGCCAGCAGATTACCAGGGATTCGGCAGCCCCAGCATTTT. The encoded protein is CASRLPGIRQPQHF.

The rearrangement links TRBV5-1 to TRBJ2-1; TRBD2 matches 9 bases. V lost 4 bases, J lost 2 bases, and 4 bases stayed unmatched. Germline CDR1 SGHRS, CDR2 YFSETQ. The CDR3 contains 15 residues. This CDR3 reads CASSISGSPYNEQFF. The CDR3 DNA reads as TGCGCCAGCAGCATTAGCGGGAGTCCCTACAATGAGCAGTTCTTC.

The CDR3 loop is CASSPQINPSNYGYTF. CDR3 bases: TGTGCCAGCAGCCCACAGATTAATCCTTCGAACTATGGCTACACCTTC. The V gene is TRBV27, the J gene TRBJ1-2; no firm D call. The CDR3 has 16 residues. Trimming took 6 bases from V and 2 from J, leaving 19 bases between them. Germline CDR1 and CDR2: MNHEY and SMNVEV (reference sequence).

V is TRBV10-3 and J is TRBJ2-2; D perhaps matches TRBD2 (5 bases). V was shortened by 3 bases and J by 4 bases, with 9 bases between the two germline ends. This CDR3 spans 14 amino acids. Germline-derived CDR1 and CDR2 are ENHRY and SYGVKD. The CDR3 coding sequence is TGTGCCATCAGTGAACGGGGATTCACCGGGGAGCTGTTTTTT. Its protein is CAISERGFTGELFF.

V gene TRBV9 combines with J gene TRBJ1-3; D not resolved. Looked up from germline, CDR1 is SGDLS and CDR2 is YYNGEE. The CDR3 is made up of 15 amino acids. V lost 4 bases to trimming and J lost 0 bases, with 11 bases between them. The CDR3 DNA follows: TGTGCCAGCAGCCCCCTCGTCAGCTCTGGAAACACCATATATTTT. Its protein product is CASSPLVSSGNTIYF. The full variable domain, its missing parts supplied by reference TRBV9 and TRBJ1-3, is DSGVTQTPKHLITATGQRVTLRCSPRSGDLSVYWYQQSLDQGLQFLIQYYNGEERAKGNILERFSAQQFPDLHSELNLSSLELGDSALYFCASSPLVSSGNTIYFGEGSWLTVV.

As to this clone: A junction boundary mismatches the germline segment, possibly from a read error. Other nucleotide sequences in the sample specify the same CDR3. J is TRBJ2-1 and V is TRBV5-1, with D possibly TRBD2 on 6 matching bases. The CDR3 is 15 residues long. The germline V gene has CDR1 SGHRS and CDR2 YFSETQ. DNA of the CDR3: TGCGCCAGCAGCTTCTCTAGCGTTCCGTACACTGAGCAGTTCTTC. Translated: CASSFSSVPYTEQFF.

In regard to this clone: At one end, the junction sequence differs from germline, possibly due to a read error. The gene calls are TRBV9 and TRBJ2-6, with TRBD1 identical over 8 bases. The CDR3 has 17 residues. The V gene's germline CDR1 is SGDLS and CDR2 YYNGEE. The CDR3 nucleotides read TGTGCCAGCAACGTAGGACAGGGTAGTTCCGGGGCCAACGTCCTGACTTTC. This encodes CASNVGQGSSGANVLTF.